The 29 T cell receptor beta chains presented below share a single source sample, sequenced in a study of cytomegalovirus exposure and HLA in healthy donors. Primers: 60 Vbeta forward and 13 Jbeta reverse. Method: immunoSEQ multiplex PCR; TCRdb's copy keeps in-frame clones and lacks some. The sample contains roughly 100,000 clones, approximately 68% of which appear only once. The sequencing input was PBMCs. The receptors come from a woman in her forties or fifties in good health and CMV-seropositive.

The chain carries TRBV28 and TRBJ2-7, with 14 bases aligning to TRBD2. The germline V gene has CDR1 MDHEN and CDR2 SYDVKM. V shed 4 bases, J shed 3 bases, and the junction held 8 bases outside the gene matches. This CDR3 has 17 residues. The CDR3 spells CASSSGLAGDLFYEQYF. DNA of the CDR3: TGTGCCAGCAGTTCGGGACTAGCGGGGGACTTATTCTACGAGCAGTACTTC.

This chain connects TRBV5-1 to TRBJ1-2, with 7 bases matching TRBD1. V lost 1 base, J lost 5 bases, and 5 bases stayed unmatched. Germline assignment: CDR1 SGHRS and CDR2 YFSETQ. This CDR3 comprises 14 residues. The CDR3 is CASSLTGDTYGYTF. The CDR3 coding sequence is TGCGCCAGCAGCTTGACAGGGGATACATATGGCTACACCTTC.

The CDR3 region has the DNA TGTGCCAGCAGTGAGAGACAGGCCCGAAACACCATATATTTT. Translating gives CASSERQARNTIYF. This chain links TRBV2 with TRBJ1-3, with TRBD1 as a possible D gene (6 bases). V dropped 3 bases and J dropped 5 bases, with 11 bases sitting between them. This CDR3 comprises 14 residues. Germline CDR1 reads SNHLY; CDR2 reads FYNNEI.

The V call is TRBV28, the J call TRBJ1-1, with 12 bases identical to TRBD1. CDR3 length: 17 residues. Germline CDR1 reads MDHEN; CDR2 reads SYDVKM. V was clipped by 8 bases and J by 3 bases; unmatched bases: 13. The CDR3 spells CASSGTGGERLDTEAFF. The CDR3 coding sequence is TGTGCCAGCTCGGGGACAGGGGGCGAAAGGTTGGACACTGAAGCTTTCTTT.

The chain has TRBV4-3 and TRBJ1-1; D gene unclear. Looked up from germline, CDR1 is LGHNA and CDR2 is YSLEER. The V end lost 0 bases, the J end lost 4 bases, and 6 bases lay between the germline ends. The CDR3 spans 13 residues. DNA for the CDR3: TGCGCCAGCAGCCAAGATGGGAGCACTGAAGCTTTCTTT. Protein sequence: CASSQDGSTEAFF.

The rearrangement links TRBV19 to TRBJ1-1; a weak D match, TRBD1 (5 bases). CDR1 is LNHDA and CDR2 is SQIVND in the germline V gene (reference sequence). The CDR3 has 12 residues. V lost 4 bases to trimming and J lost 6 bases, with 9 bases between them. The CDR3 region is CASSTLGPEAFF. The CDR3 coding sequence is TGTGCCAGTAGTACACTGGGGCCTGAAGCTTTCTTT. The full variable domain, rest sourced from reference TRBV19 and TRBJ1-1, is DGGITQSPKYLFRKEGQNVTLSCEQNLNHDAMYWYRQDPGQGLRLIYYSQIVNDFQKGDIAEGYSVSREKKESFPLTVTSAQKNPTAFYLCASSTLGPEAFFGQGTRLTVV.

This clone has only one observation. The chain combines TRBV10-3 with TRBJ2-5; 8 nucleotides agree with TRBD2. The V gene end was trimmed by 3 bases and the J gene end by 0 bases; junction bases not matched to a gene: 6. The CDR3 runs 16 residues. Germline loops: CDR1 ENHRY, CDR2 SYGVKD. The CDR3 spells CAISDSLAGYQETQYF. Written as DNA, the CDR3 is TGTGCCATCAGTGATTCGCTAGCGGGTTACCAAGAGACCCAGTACTTC.

The chain joins TRBV27 to TRBJ1-5, with unresolved D. The V end was cut by 5 bases, the J end by 4 bases, with 9 bases between. Germline CDR1 reads MNHEY; CDR2 reads SMNVEV (reference sequence). The CDR3 spans 13 residues. CDR3 nucleotide sequence: TGTGCCAGCAGTATCCGGTTGAATCAGCCCCAGCATTTT. Amino acid sequence: CASSIRLNQPQHF.

This rearrangement joins TRBV5-6 to TRBJ2-3; the match to TRBD2 covers 11 bases. CDR1 is SGHDT and CDR2 is YYEEEE in the germline V gene. Germline trimming cut 0 bases from V and 4 bases from J; bases unmatched to any gene: 1. The CDR3 has 15 amino acids. CDR3 DNA: TGTGCCAGCAGCTTGGTACTAGCGGGGGCAGATACGCAGTATTTT. This codes for CASSLVLAGADTQYF.

Only one count was recorded for this clone. The chain is built from TRBV1 and TRBJ1-3; TRBD1, the table's D call, was not compared with the DNA. TRBV1 is annotated as a pseudogene. The CDR3 is made up of 16 amino acids. The CDR3 DNA reads as TGCACCAGCAGCCAAGATACAGGGAGCTCTGGAAACACCATATATTTT. Its translation is CTSSQDTGSSGNTIYF.

The chain recombines TRBV27 with TRBJ1-1, with TRBD1 as a possible D gene (5 bases). V lost 3 bases, J lost 2 bases, and 10 bases lay in between. Per the germline V gene, CDR1 is MNHEY and CDR2 is SMNVEV (reference sequence). The CDR3 consists of 14 residues. This CDR3 reads CASSLVQANTEAFF. The CDR3 DNA is TGTGCCAGCAGTTTGGTACAGGCTAACACTGAAGCTTTCTTT.

The chain is built from TRBV5-1 and TRBJ2-3; 13 nucleotides match TRBD2. Germline V gene data show CDR1 as SGHRS and CDR2 as YFSETQ. With V trimmed by 0 bases and J by 3 bases, 4 bases remained unmatched. The CDR3 has 17 residues. CDR3 in amino acids: CASSLGTSGGSTDTQYF. CDR3 nucleotides: TGCGCCAGCAGCTTGGGGACTAGCGGGGGAAGTACAGATACGCAGTATTTT.

The V call is TRBV5-1, the J call TRBJ1-1, with D maybe TRBD1 (6 bases). This CDR3 comprises 15 residues. CDR1 is SGHRS, CDR2 YFSETQ, per germline. V shed 6 bases and J shed 1 base, with 16 bases lying between them. The CDR3 protein is CASIGGAGKNTEAFF. The CDR3 bases are TGCGCCAGCATCGGGGGGGCCGGAAAGAACACTGAAGCTTTCTTT.

V and J are TRBV11-2 and TRBJ1-2; 7 bases are shared with TRBD1. CDR3 length equals 14 residues. Looked up from germline, CDR1 is SGHAT and CDR2 is FQNNGV. Trimming at V came to 3 bases and at J to 7 bases, leaving 8 bases not matched to a gene. The CDR3 loop reads CASSFTRQGSGYTF. CDR3 in DNA: TGTGCCAGCAGCTTTACCCGACAGGGTTCTGGCTACACCTTC.

A few counts support this clone. The CDR3 reads CASSSGQGGYNEQFF. In nucleotides, the CDR3 is TGTGCCAGCAGTTCGGGACAGGGGGGATACAATGAGCAGTTCTTC. The chain employs TRBV28 and TRBJ2-1, with 11 bases lining up with TRBD1. The J segment lost 4 bases and the V segment lost 4 bases, leaving 3 bases of the junction unmatched. The CDR3 is 15 amino acids. The germline gives CDR1 MDHEN, CDR2 SYDVKM.

V and J are TRBV13 and TRBJ2-5, with TRBD2 matching 12 bases. The CDR3 has 15 residues. CDR1 is PRHDT and CDR2 is FYEKMQ in the germline V gene (reference sequence). V lost 5 bases and J lost 4; bases outside the gene matches: 5. CDR3 bases: TGTGCCAGCAGCCCCCCGACTAGCGGGAGAGAGACCCAGTACTTC. This encodes CASSPPTSGRETQYF.

This clone was seen more than once but under ten times. The chain has TRBV6-4 and TRBJ2-3; TRBD2 might be the D (6 bases). This CDR3 is 15 amino acids long. CDR1 MRHNA and CDR2 SNTAGT come from the germline V gene. V was shortened by 4 bases and J by 4 bases, with 15 bases between the two germline ends. The CDR3 protein is CASSAPRWRADTQYF. CDR3 DNA sequence: TGTGCCAGCAGTGCCCCGAGGTGGAGGGCAGATACGCAGTATTTT.

The rearrangement uses TRBV2 and TRBJ2-1; no firm D call. Looked up from germline, CDR1 is SNHLY and CDR2 is FYNNEI. CDR3 size: 13 residues. The V end lost 7 bases, the J end lost 3 bases, and 10 bases lay between the germline ends. CDR3 DNA sequence: TGTGCCAGCAAAGAGGCGAGCTACAATGAGCAGTTCTTC. This translates into CASKEASYNEQFF.

With respect to this clone: The junction differs from germline at one of its ends, possibly a read error. This chain connects TRBV7-2 to TRBJ1-1; maybe TRBD1 (5 bases). The CDR3 extends over 15 amino acids. CDR1 is SGHTA and CDR2 is FQGNSA in the germline V gene. CDR3 sequence (DNA): TGTGCCAGCAGCTTAGTGGGTGTTGGGGGGACTGACGCTTTCTTT. As protein: CASSLVGVGGTDAFF.

The chain combines TRBV6-5 with TRBJ2-5, with TRBD2 matching 12 bases. V trimming: 6 bases; J trimming: 5 bases; junction bases outside the gene matches: 7. The CDR3 spans 15 residues. The germline V gene encodes CDR1 MNHEY and CDR2 SVGAGI. CDR3 sequence: CASSPSGGAVETQYF. The DNA for the CDR3 is TGTGCCAGCAGCCCTAGCGGGGGGGCAGTGGAGACCCAGTACTTC.

This clone was counted only a few times. The rearrangement links TRBV11-2 to TRBJ2-5, with 11 positions matching TRBD2. Trimming removed 2 bases from V and 3 bases from J; junction bases left unmatched: 2. This CDR3 spans 15 amino acids. Germline assignment: CDR1 SGHAT and CDR2 FQNNGV. The CDR3 region is CASSLRLAGKETQYF. The CDR3 region has the DNA TGTGCCAGCAGCTTAAGACTAGCGGGGAAAGAGACCCAGTACTTC.

The rearrangement uses TRBV9 and TRBJ2-6, with D possibly matching TRBD1 (6 bases). Per germline, CDR1 SGDLS and CDR2 YYNGEE. The CDR3 is 18 residues long. V shed 3 bases and J shed 2 bases, with 18 bases lying between them. The CDR3 bases are TGTGCCAGCAGCGATAACAGGGCATCTGCCACTGGGGCCAACGTCCTGACTTTC. It translates to CASSDNRASATGANVLTF.

The V call is TRBV4-3, the J call TRBJ2-7; D gene ambiguous. CDR3 size: 14 residues. V was clipped by 4 bases and J by 5 bases, with 15 bases between them. Germline CDR1 is LGHNA and CDR2 is YSLEER. The CDR3 here is CASSRFLSLDEQYF. The CDR3 DNA sequence: TGCGCCAGCAGCCGGTTCCTCAGCCTAGACGAGCAGTACTTC.

In its sample, this clone was seen a few times. This sequence joins TRBV18 and TRBJ1-1, with TRBD1 matching 8 bases. CDR3 length equals 17 residues. V lost 3 bases, J lost 2 bases, and 11 bases stayed unmatched. Germline assignment: CDR1 KGHSH and CDR2 LQKENI. DNA for the CDR3: TGTGCCAGCTCACCCTCGAGAGGGACAGGACCAAACACTGAAGCTTTCTTT. Residues: CASSPSRGTGPNTEAFF. Full variable domain (missing parts from reference TRBV18 and TRBJ1-1): NAGVMQNPRHLVRRRGQEARLRCSPMKGHSHVYWYRQLPEEGLKFMVYLQKENIIDESGMPKERFSAEFPKEGPSILRIQQVVRGDSAAYFCASSPSRGTGPNTEAFFGQGTRLTVV.

This clone has only a few counts. The CDR3 nucleotides are TGTGCCAGCACCTTTTCAGACAGGGCCAACACTGAAGCTTTCTTT. Amino acids: CASTFSDRANTEAFF. The chain recombines TRBV21-1 with TRBJ1-1; the listed D gene, TRBD1, was not tested against the DNA. TRBV21-1 is given as a pseudogene. The CDR3 consists of 15 residues.

Concerning this clone itself: Its ends do not fully match the called genes, so a read error is possible. J is TRBJ1-4 and V is TRBV7-9; D is ambiguous. Germline V CDR1 and CDR2: SEHNR, FQNEAQ (reference sequence). This CDR3 contains 11 residues. DNA for the CDR3: TGTTCCAGCAGCTTACTTGAAAAACTGTTTTTT. This sequence encodes CSSSLLEKLFF.

This chain uses TRBV5-6 with TRBJ1-2; the match to TRBD1 covers 7 bases. The V segment lost 2 bases and the J segment 0 bases; nucleotides outside the gene matches: 7. CDR1 and CDR2 (germline): SGHDT, YYEEEE. CDR3 length equals 16 residues. CDR3 in DNA: TGTGCCAGCAGCTTAGGACAGGTTGCCACTAACTATGGCTACACCTTC. It specifies CASSLGQVATNYGYTF.

This clone was picked up a small number of times. V and J are TRBV7-9 and TRBJ2-5, with D possibly TRBD1 on 5 matching bases. Trimming removed 5 bases at V and 1 base at J, with 17 bases between. CDR1 and CDR2 from the germline V gene are SEHNR and FQNEAQ (reference sequence). This CDR3 has 16 amino acids. CDR3 coding DNA: TGTGCCAGCAGCAAAGGCCGTGGGCAGGGCCAAGAGACCCAGTACTTC. It codes for CASSKGRGQGQETQYF.

In its sample, this clone was seen a few times. This chain links TRBV2 with TRBJ1-1, with TRBD1 matching 8 bases. With 6 bases clipped from V and 1 base from J, the junction kept 7 bases outside the gene matches. CDR1 and CDR2 from the germline V gene are SNHLY and FYNNEI. This CDR3 region has 15 residues. CDR3 region: CASRPPGTGNTEAFF. The CDR3 DNA is TGTGCCAGCAGGCCCCCCGGGACAGGGAACACTGAAGCTTTCTTT.